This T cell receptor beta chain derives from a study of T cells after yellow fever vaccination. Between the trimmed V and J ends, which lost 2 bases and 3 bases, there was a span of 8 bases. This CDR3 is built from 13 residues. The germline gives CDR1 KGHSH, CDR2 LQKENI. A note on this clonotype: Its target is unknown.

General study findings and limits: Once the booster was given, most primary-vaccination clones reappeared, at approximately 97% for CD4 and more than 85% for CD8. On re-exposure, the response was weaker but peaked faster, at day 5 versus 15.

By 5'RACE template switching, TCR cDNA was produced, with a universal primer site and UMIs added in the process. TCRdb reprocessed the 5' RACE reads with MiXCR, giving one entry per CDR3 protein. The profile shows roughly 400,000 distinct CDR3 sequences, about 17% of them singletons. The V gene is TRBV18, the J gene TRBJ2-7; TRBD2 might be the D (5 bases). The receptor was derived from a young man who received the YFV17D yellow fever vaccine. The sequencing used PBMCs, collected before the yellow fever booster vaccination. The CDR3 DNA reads TGTGCCAGCTCACCAGGACTGAACTACGAGCAGTACGTC. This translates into CASSPGLNYEQYV.